One and the same sample provided the 11 T cell receptor beta chains below, sequenced in a study of T cells in Graves' hyperthyroidism and ophthalmopathy. RNA transcripts gave rise to amplified TCR beta CDR3 regions. First-round RT-PCR of the TCR CDR3 relied on the HTBI primer set. TCRdb fed the multiplex PCR reads into MiXCR, producing one record per CDR3 protein. The sample shows 550,000 to 800,000 distinct CDR3 sequences, roughly 17% of them seen only once. The source material was blood. The origin of the receptors is a man younger than 30 with Graves' hyperthyroidism.

This chain joins TRBV20-1 and TRBJ2-7; unclear D gene. CDR1 is DFQATT and CDR2 is SNEGSKA in the germline V gene (reference sequence). There are 13 residues in the CDR3. V lost 3 bases and J lost 0, with 9 bases in between. The CDR3 DNA reads TGCAGTGCTAGCGAAGGTCTCTCCTACGAGCAGTACTTC. Its protein product is CSASEGLSYEQYF.

This clonotype was seen a handful of times. This chain links TRBV20-1 with TRBJ1-1; 8 positions match TRBD1. Germline V CDR1 and CDR2: DFQATT, SNEGSKA (reference sequence). The CDR3 covers 14 residues. With 6 bases clipped from V and 0 bases from J, the junction kept 6 bases outside the gene matches. This CDR3 is CSARDRRLNTEAFF. For the CDR3, the DNA is TGCAGTGCGAGGGACAGGCGACTGAACACTGAAGCTTTCTTT.

In this sample, this clonotype turned up many times. The CDR3 DNA reads TGTGCCAGCAGCCTCCACGGGGGTGAGCAGTTCTTC. It translates to CASSLHGGEQFF. The V gene is TRBV3-1, the J gene TRBJ2-1; tentative D call: TRBD2 (6 bases). This CDR3 comprises 12 residues. The V gene's germline CDR1 is LGHDT and CDR2 YNNKEL (reference sequence). Trimming shortened V by 4 bases and J by 9 bases, and 10 bases separated the two germline ends.

This clonotype was seen a few times. This chain uses TRBV27 with TRBJ2-7; D not certain. Looked up from germline, CDR1 is MNHEY and CDR2 is SMNVEV (reference sequence). Trimming shortened V by 5 bases and J by 0 bases, and 17 bases separated the two germline ends. This CDR3 contains 16 residues. CDR3: CASSPFFSLSSYEQYF. The CDR3 nucleotides are TGTGCCAGCAGTCCGTTTTTTTCTCTTAGCTCCTACGAGCAGTACTTC.

This clonotype was found many times. The V gene is TRBV11-1, the J gene TRBJ2-6; no definite D call. The germline V gene has CDR1 SGHAT and CDR2 FQDESV (reference sequence). This CDR3 is built from 14 residues. V lost 6 bases and J 3 bases, leaving 9 bases between the germline ends. The CDR3 protein is CASRATSGANVLTF. For the CDR3, the DNA is TGTGCCAGCAGGGCTACGAGTGGGGCCAACGTCCTGACTTTC.

This clonotype turned up a few times. Given a much more abundant clone one base away, this may be a read error. The V gene is TRBV6-2 or TRBV6-3, the J gene TRBJ2-7; possible D gene TRBD1, 6 bases. The CDR3 consists of 14 residues. CDR1 and CDR2 (germline): MNHEY, SVGEGT. The CDR3 DNA reads TGTGCCGGCAGCGAATATACAGGGTCCTACGAGCAGTACTTC. Its protein product is CAGSEYTGSYEQYF.

This clonotype has at least ten counts. The chain uses TRBV11-3 and TRBJ2-1; no firm D call. CDR1 and CDR2 from the germline V gene are SGHNT and YENEEA. The germline V and J ends were trimmed by 8 bases and 7 bases, with 15 bases remaining between them. The length of the CDR3 is 13 residues. CDR3: CASGRSPRNEQFF. CDR3 DNA: TGTGCCAGCGGCCGTTCTCCTCGGAATGAGCAGTTCTTC.

The chain joins TRBV5-6 to TRBJ2-3; 7 bases are shared with TRBD2. Per the germline V gene, CDR1 is SGHDT and CDR2 is YYEEEE. With V trimmed by 4 bases and J by 9 bases, 5 bases remained unmatched. The CDR3 extends over 12 amino acids. Here the CDR3 DNA reads TGTGCCAGCAGCCGGGGGGAGGGAACGCAGTATTTT. This gives the protein CASSRGEGTQYF. Full variable domain (missing parts from reference TRBV5-6 and TRBJ2-3): DAGVTQSPTHLIKTRGQQVTLRCSPKSGHDTVSWYQQALGQGPQFIFQYYEEEERQRGNFPDRFSGHQFPNYSSELNVNALLLGDSALYLCASSRGEGTQYFGPGTRLTVL.

This clonotype occurred a few times. This chain uses TRBV6-8 with TRBJ2-7, with a weak D call TRBD1 (7 bases). The V and J ends lost 8 bases and 3 bases respectively, with 29 bases between them. The CDR3 runs 18 residues. The germline gives CDR1 MNHGY, CDR2 SAAAGT. Written as DNA, the CDR3 is TGTGCCAGCCCCGAACCGGGACAGCTCCCTACGGGAGACTACGAGCAGTACTTC. Translating it yields CASPEPGQLPTGDYEQYF.

The genes are TRBV27 and TRBJ1-1; D ambiguous. In germline, CDR1 is MNHEY, CDR2 SMNVEV (reference sequence). V lost 7 bases and J 1 base, leaving 13 bases between the germline ends. This CDR3 region has 14 residues. CDR3 bases: TGTGCCAGCACACCCGGACGGGAGAACACTGAAGCTTTCTTT. Translation: CASTPGRENTEAFF.

This clonotype came up a few times. CDR3 nucleotide sequence: TGCAGTGCTAGAGATGGTAGGACAGGCTACACGGGGACCCAGTACTTC. As protein: CSARDGRTGYTGTQYF. The chain links TRBV20-1 to TRBJ2-5, with 7 positions matching TRBD1. Germline values: CDR1 DFQATT, CDR2 SNEGSKA (reference sequence). The ends lost 0 bases at V and 7 bases at J; junction bases unmatched: 14. The CDR3 runs to 16 residues.